These T cell receptor beta chains were read from a single sample in a study of cytomegalovirus exposure and HLA in healthy donors. Sequenced by immunoSEQ multiplex PCR; TCRdb stores in-frame clones only, minus some. The sample lists around 160,000 clones, roughly 77% occurring once. Sequencing was done on a sample of PBMCs. The receptors shown here come from a woman in her 40s in good health and CMV-seropositive. CDR3s include the opening cysteine and the closing phenylalanine or tryptophan. The order of the fields is D gene, clone size, J gene, CDR3 length, V gene, CDR3 DNA, CDR3 protein. D genes are given only for firm matches. Clone size is shown for a subset of rows, as once, few, many or a class of expanded clone.

TRBD2,NA,TRBJ2-3,14,TRBV11-2,TGTGCCAGCAGCCTCGGGACTAGCGCAGATACGCAGTATTTT,CASSLGTSADTQYF
NA,NA,TRBJ1-1,16,TRBV4-1,TGCGCCAGCAGCCTGACTGACAGATTCATGAACACTGAAGCTTTCTTT,CASSLTDRFMNTEAFF
NA,NA,TRBJ1-1,15,TRBV5-1,TGCGCCAGCAGCTTGGTTGGCATTGGCAACACTGAAGCTTTCTTT,CASSLVGIGNTEAFF
NA,NA,TRBJ1-1,15,TRBV10-3,TGTGCCATCAGTGAGTCAAACCAGGGTATTACTGAAGCTTTCTTT,CAISESNQGITEAFF
NA,NA,TRBJ2-5,16,TRBV4-3,TGCGCCAGCAGCCAAGGGGACTGGCCCACCCAAGAGACCCAGTACTTC,CASSQGDWPTQETQYF
NA,NA,TRBJ1-2,13,TRBV6-6,TGTGCCAGCAGGCGTGATTGGAACTATGGCTACACCTTC,CASRRDWNYGYTF
TRBD2,NA,TRBJ2-1,12,TRBV19,TGTGCCAGTCGGGGGGGCCGCAATGAGCAGTTCTTC,CASRGGRNEQFF
TRBD1,NA,TRBJ1-4,11,TRBV2,TGTGCCAGCAGTGAAAGGGACAGACTGTTTTTT,CASSERDRLFF
NA,NA,TRBJ2-7,14,TRBV10-3,TGTGCTACCCTATCTCTTTCGGACTCTTACGAGCAGTACTTC,CATLSLSDSYEQYF
TRBD2,once,TRBJ2-1,13,TRBV27,TGTGCCAGCAGTTTAGCGGGAGCGAGAGAGCAGTTCTTC,CASSLAGAREQFF
NA,NA,TRBJ1-2,11,TRBV20-1,TGCAGTGCTATAAGCGGGTATGGCTACACCTTC,CSAISGYGYTF
TRBD1,NA,TRBJ2-1,20,TRBV29-1,TGCAGCGTCGGACAGGGGGCCGCATCCTGGCGGGAGGTAGGGTACAATGAGCAGTTCTTC,CSVGQGAASWREVGYNEQFF
TRBD1,once,TRBJ1-2,15,TRBV5-1,TGCGCCAGCAGCTTAAAGGGCGGGACAGAGTATGGCTACACCTTC,CASSLKGGTEYGYTF
TRBD2,NA,TRBJ2-2,17,TRBV30,TGTGCCTGGAGTGACAAGCGGGGAGGGACGAACACCGGGGAGCTGTTTTTT,CAWSDKRGGTNTGELFF